Following are 19 T cell receptor beta chains from one sample sequenced in a study of control samples from healthy donors and cancer patients. Assay: immunoSEQ multiplex PCR; the TCRdb copy retains only in-frame clones and omits some. The table has about 94,000 clones, roughly nine tenths seen once. Input material: blood. The receptors stem from a woman younger than 35 in good health.

The V gene is TRBV7-6, the J gene TRBJ1-1, with a weak D call TRBD1 (6 bases). Germline assignment: CDR1 SGHVS and CDR2 FNYEAQ. Trimming removed 5 bases from V and 4 bases from J, with 17 bases in between. This CDR3 comprises 15 residues. Here the CDR3 reads CASSPRRGEGTEAFF. CDR3 bases: TGTGCCAGCAGCCCCCGAAGGGGGGAGGGCACTGAAGCTTTCTTT.

This clone was detected once. The chain joins TRBV19 to TRBJ1-1, with 12 bases lining up with TRBD1. The CDR3 totals 16 residues. In germline, CDR1 is LNHDA, CDR2 SQIVND (reference sequence). V was pared by 7 bases and J by 2 bases, with 8 bases of the junction left unmatched. CDR3 sequence reads: CASKGTGGSFNTEAFF. Written as DNA, the CDR3 is TGTGCCAGTAAGGGGACAGGGGGCTCTTTTAACACTGAAGCTTTCTTT.

The gene calls are TRBV4-1 and TRBJ2-3; D is perhaps TRBD2 (6 bases). The CDR3 totals 17 residues. Per germline, CDR1 MGHRA and CDR2 YSYEKL. Between the trimmed V and J ends, which lost 2 bases and 4 bases, there was a span of 19 bases. DNA for the CDR3: TGCGCCAGCAGCCAATCCCGGGTCGGGGCGGGGCCAGATACGCAGTATTTT. Amino acids: CASSQSRVGAGPDTQYF.

V and J are TRBV5-1 and TRBJ2-3; D unclear. Between the trimmed V and J ends, which lost 0 bases and 4 bases, there was a span of 9 bases. There are 14 residues in the CDR3. The germline V gene encodes CDR1 SGHRS and CDR2 YFSETQ. CDR3 bases: TGCGCCAGCAGCTTGGTCCGGGCGGCAGATACGCAGTATTTT. It translates to CASSLVRAADTQYF. Using reference TRBV5-1 and TRBJ2-3 for the parts outside the CDR3, the full variable domain is KAGVTQTPRYLIKTRGQQVTLSCSPISGHRSVSWYQQTPGQGLQFLFEYFSETQRNKGNFPGRFSGRQFSNSRSEMNVSTLELGDSALYLCASSLVRAADTQYFGPGTRLTVL.

The rearrangement uses TRBV18 and TRBJ1-3; perhaps TRBD1 as D (5 bases). CDR1 is KGHSH and CDR2 is LQKENI in the germline V gene. This CDR3 comprises 17 residues. V was clipped by 6 bases and J by 2 bases, with 20 bases between them. The CDR3 DNA is TGTGCCAGCTCTCCCCGGGGGGGATCTCGCCCTGGAAACACCATATATTTT. This translates into CASSPRGGSRPGNTIYF.

The gene calls are TRBV5-1 and TRBJ1-5; 7 bases match TRBD1. The CDR3 is 15 amino acids. CDR1 and CDR2 (germline): SGHRS, YFSETQ. Unmatched junction bases numbered 3, after V lost 0 bases and J lost 3 bases. The CDR3 region has the DNA TGCGCCAGCAGCTTGGAGGGACAGACCAATCAGCCCCAGCATTTT. It codes for CASSLEGQTNQPQHF. Filled out from reference TRBV5-1 and TRBJ1-5, the complete variable domain reads KAGVTQTPRYLIKTRGQQVTLSCSPISGHRSVSWYQQTPGQGLQFLFEYFSETQRNKGNFPGRFSGRQFSNSRSEMNVSTLELGDSALYLCASSLEGQTNQPQHFGDGTRLSIL.

The chain joins TRBV30 to TRBJ2-1; D possibly corresponds to TRBD2 (6 bases). Trimming cost V 3 bases and J 6 bases, with 9 bases left between them. Germline V gives CDR1 GTSNPN, CDR2 SVGIG (reference sequence). The CDR3 has 12 amino acids. CDR3 bases: TGTGCCTGGAGCGTGACTAGCAATGAGCAGTTCTTC. This codes for CAWSVTSNEQFF.

The chain couples TRBV5-4 to TRBJ1-2; D uncertain. Trimming took off 5 bases at V and 4 bases at J, with 15 bases between the two ends. The V gene's germline CDR1 is SGHNT and CDR2 YYREEE (reference sequence). CDR3 length: 14 residues. The CDR3 nucleotides are TGTGCCAGCAGGCAGTCGAGCTCGACCTATGGCTACACCTTC. Translation gives CASRQSSSTYGYTF.

J is TRBJ2-7 and V is TRBV6-5, with TRBD1 identical over 8 bases. There are 14 residues in the CDR3. After removal of 4 bases from V and 3 bases from J, the junction contained 5 bases not matched to a gene. In germline, CDR1 is MNHEY, CDR2 SVGAGI. Written as DNA, the CDR3 is TGTGCCAGCAGTTCCAGGACAGGGTACTACGAGCAGTACTTC. This gives the protein CASSSRTGYYEQYF.

V usage is TRBV7-3 and J usage is TRBJ2-1; 12 bases are shared with TRBD2. Per the germline V gene, CDR1 is SGHTA and CDR2 is FQGTGA. Trimming took 3 bases from V and 9 from J; bases not matched to a gene: 6. This CDR3 has 15 amino acids. The CDR3 spells CASSLASGGAPEQFF. The CDR3 coding sequence is TGTGCCAGCAGCTTGGCTAGCGGGGGGGCCCCTGAGCAGTTCTTC.

The rearrangement uses TRBV10-1 and TRBJ1-2; TRBD1 aligns across 9 bases. Germline values: CDR1 WNHNN, CDR2 SYGVQD (reference sequence). The CDR3 totals 14 residues. V dropped 5 bases and J dropped 5; count of bases not matched to a gene: 6. The CDR3 loop reads CASSPTGTGYGYTF. As DNA, the CDR3 is TGCGCCAGCAGTCCAACCGGGACAGGGTATGGCTACACCTTC.

J is TRBJ2-3 and V is TRBV2; either TRBD1 or TRBD2 may supply D (5 bases each). Germline CDR1 reads SNHLY; CDR2 reads FYNNEI. The CDR3 extends over 15 amino acids. V shed 3 bases and J shed 5 bases, with 15 bases lying between them. In DNA, the CDR3 is TGTGCCAGCAGTGATCTGGGACGGATCCGAGATACGCAGTATTTT. This gives the protein CASSDLGRIRDTQYF.

The V gene is TRBV19, the J gene TRBJ1-1; D call uncertain. CDR1 LNHDA and CDR2 SQIVND come from the germline V gene (reference sequence). V gave up 7 bases and J gave up 11 bases, with 17 bases separating them. The CDR3 runs 12 residues. The CDR3 DNA reads as TGTGCCAGTACCCCTGAAGAGGGTACGGCTTTCTTT. Its protein is CASTPEEGTAFF.

The chain recombines TRBV24-1 with TRBJ2-1; 7 nucleotides align to TRBD1. Germline CDR1 is KGHDR and CDR2 is SFDVKD. This CDR3 is built from 16 residues. Unmatched junction bases numbered 6, after V lost 5 bases and J lost 0 bases. The CDR3 DNA is TGTGCCACCAGTGCTACAGGGGTCACCTCCTACAATGAGCAGTTCTTC. Translated: CATSATGVTSYNEQFF.

This clone was recorded only once. The rearrangement joins TRBV7-9 to TRBJ2-7; D is unresolved. CDR3 length equals 12 residues. Between the trimmed V and J ends, which lost 5 bases and 7 bases, there was a span of 12 bases. Germline CDR1 and CDR2: SEHNR and FQNEAQ (reference sequence). The CDR3 region is CASSLLTEEQYF. The CDR3 DNA follows: TGTGCCAGCAGCCTCCTAACCGAGGAGCAGTACTTC.

The genes are TRBV5-4 and TRBJ1-6, with D possibly being TRBD1 (6 bases). The length of the CDR3 is 15 residues. The V gene's germline CDR1 is SGHNT and CDR2 YYREEE (reference sequence). V was pared by 4 bases and J by 8 bases, with 16 bases between. CDR3 amino acids: CASSAQQGNDSPLHF. In nucleotides, the CDR3 is TGTGCCAGCAGCGCACAACAGGGTAATGATTCACCCCTCCACTTT. The full variable domain, in which reference TRBV5-4 and TRBJ1-6 provide the parts outside the CDR3, is ETGVTQSPTHLIKTRGQQVTLRCSSQSGHNTVSWYQQALGQGPQFIFQYYREEENGRGNFPPRFSGLQFPNYSSELNVNALELDDSALYLCASSAQQGNDSPLHFGNGTRLTVT.

CDR3 protein: CASSRTGAGGRYSYNEQFF. The CDR3 coding sequence is TGTGCCAGCAGCCGGACGGGAGCGGGGGGCCGCTATTCCTACAATGAGCAGTTCTTC. V usage is TRBV7-6 and J usage is TRBJ2-1, with 9 bases that match TRBD2. This CDR3 spans 19 amino acids. Unmatched junction bases numbered 15, after V lost 5 bases and J lost 1 base. The germline V gene encodes CDR1 SGHVS and CDR2 FNYEAQ.

This clone was seen just once. Other DNA sequences of this sample code for an identical CDR3. The chain recombines TRBV9 with TRBJ1-2; 7 bases line up with TRBD1. This CDR3 region has 14 residues. The germline CDR1 and CDR2 sequences are SGDLS and YYNGEE. Losses at the gene ends were 0 bases for V and 4 bases for J; bases not matched to a gene: 3. CDR3 amino acids: CASSVGQGGYGYTF. The CDR3 DNA reads as TGTGCCAGCAGCGTAGGGCAGGGGGGCTATGGCTACACCTTC.

Notes on this clone: In the same sample, other DNA sequences code for this CDR3. For the CDR3, the DNA is TGCGCCAGCAGCTTGGGGGGTAATGAGCAGTTCTTC. Its protein product is CASSLGGNEQFF. The chain uses TRBV5-1 and TRBJ2-1; D not resolved. V was pared by 0 bases and J by 7 bases, with 5 bases between. Germline V gives CDR1 SGHRS, CDR2 YFSETQ. The CDR3 runs to 12 residues.